One T cell receptor beta chain is described in this entry. As yet, its antigen is unknown. The entry originates in a study of cytomegalovirus exposure and HLA in healthy donors. Study-wide results and caveats: Cytomegalovirus association was listed for 164 TCR beta chains.

A multiplex PCR was run with 60 Vbeta primers and 13 Jbeta primers. The protocol was immunoSEQ multiplex PCR, while the TCRdb copy is restricted to in-frame clones and leaves out a portion. The sample lists some 100,000 clones; roughly 77% were seen once. The V and J ends lost 5 bases and 1 base respectively, with 11 bases between them. This CDR3 contains 14 residues. Germline CDR1 is SGHTA and CDR2 is FQGNSA. The sequence was collected from a man between 50 and 59 years old in good health and CMV-seropositive. The V call is TRBV7-2, the J call TRBJ1-1; D gene ambiguous. Sequencing was performed on PBMCs. The CDR3 reads CASSLGLTNTEAFF. The DNA of the CDR3 is TGTGCCAGCAGCCTGGGCCTCACGAACACTGAAGCTTTCTTT. The whole variable domain, remainder taken from reference TRBV7-2 and TRBJ1-1, is GAGVSQSPSNKVTEKGKDVELRCDPISGHTALYWYRQSLGQGLEFLIYFQGNSAPDKSGLPSDRFSAERTGGSVSTLTIQRTQQEDSAVYLCASSLGLTNTEAFFGQGTRLTVV.